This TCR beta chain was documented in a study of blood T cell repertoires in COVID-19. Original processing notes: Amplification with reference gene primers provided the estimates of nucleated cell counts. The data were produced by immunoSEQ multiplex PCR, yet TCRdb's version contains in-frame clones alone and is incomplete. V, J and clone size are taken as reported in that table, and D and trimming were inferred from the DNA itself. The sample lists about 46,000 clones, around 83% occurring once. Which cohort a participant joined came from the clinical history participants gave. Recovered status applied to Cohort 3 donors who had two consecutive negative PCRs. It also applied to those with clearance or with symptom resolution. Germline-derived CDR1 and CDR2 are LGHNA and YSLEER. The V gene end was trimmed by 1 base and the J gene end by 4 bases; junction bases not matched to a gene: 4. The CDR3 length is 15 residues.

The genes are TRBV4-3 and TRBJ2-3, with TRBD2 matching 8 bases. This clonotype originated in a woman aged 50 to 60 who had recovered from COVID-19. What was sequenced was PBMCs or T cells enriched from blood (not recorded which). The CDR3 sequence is CASSQAGRAADTQYF. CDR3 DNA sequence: TGCGCCAGCAGCCAAGCCGGGAGGGCCGCAGATACGCAGTATTTT.